Below are 20 T cell receptor beta chains sequenced from a single sample in a study of OX40 agonist ivuxolimab in advanced cancers. The assay was immunoSEQ multiplex PCR, and TCRdb's table has in-frame clones only and misses some. The sample holds about 60,000 clones, around 83% seen once. Sequenced here: CD4+ or CD8+ T cells sorted from blood, sampled in a trial of the OX40 agonist ivuxolimab. The receptors were sampled from an adult with an advanced solid tumor such as melanoma, head and neck, liver or kidney cancer.

The sample holds one count of this clone. J is TRBJ2-5 and V is TRBV4-3; D not certain. The germline V gene has CDR1 LGHNA and CDR2 YSLEER. The V and J ends lost 4 bases and 5 bases respectively, with 17 bases between them. The CDR3 is made up of 15 amino acids. The CDR3 loop reads CASSPSWGSWETQYF. The CDR3 DNA is TGCGCCAGCAGCCCGAGTTGGGGTAGCTGGGAGACCCAGTACTTC.

The gene calls are TRBV18 and TRBJ1-1; 10 nucleotides line up with TRBD1. The CDR3 sequence is 14 residues long. V dropped 4 bases and J dropped 4; count of bases not matched to a gene: 3. CDR1 is KGHSH, CDR2 LQKENI, per germline. The CDR3 region has the DNA TGTGCCAGCTCACAAGACAGGGGGCGCACTGAAGCTTTCTTT. The encoded protein is CASSQDRGRTEAFF.

The chain links TRBV19 to TRBJ2-7, with TRBD1 matching over 8 bases. CDR1 is LNHDA, CDR2 SQIVND, per germline (reference sequence). The junction had 18 bases not matched to a gene; V was cut back by 4 bases and J by 4 bases. The CDR3 sequence is 18 residues long. CDR3 coding DNA: TGTGCCAGTAGTACCGCAGGGGGCGAAGCTACGGGATTTTACGAGCAGTACTTC. This encodes CASSTAGGEATGFYEQYF. The whole variable domain, remainder taken from reference TRBV19 and TRBJ2-7, is DGGITQSPKYLFRKEGQNVTLSCEQNLNHDAMYWYRQDPGQGLRLIYYSQIVNDFQKGDIAEGYSVSREKKESFPLTVTSAQKNPTAFYLCASSTAGGEATGFYEQYFGPGTRLTVT.

This clone was seen only once. The chain recombines TRBV29-1 with TRBJ1-1; TRBD1 matches at 7 bases. V lost 3 bases and J lost 4; bases outside the gene matches: 2. This CDR3 has 12 residues. Germline assignment: CDR1 SQVTM and CDR2 ANQGSEA. The DNA of the CDR3 is TGCAGCGTTGAGGCAGGGGGCACTGAAGCTTTCTTT. Encoded protein: CSVEAGGTEAFF.

The V gene is TRBV5-1, the J gene TRBJ2-3; D uncertain. The CDR3 spans 12 residues. The germline V gene has CDR1 SGHRS and CDR2 YFSETQ. The V and J ends lost 1 base and 4 bases respectively, with 4 bases between them. The CDR3 loop reads CASSLTADTQYF. For the CDR3, the DNA is TGCGCCAGCAGCTTGACGGCAGATACGCAGTATTTT.

V usage is TRBV19 and J usage is TRBJ2-1; 9 nucleotides align to TRBD1. CDR3 length: 15 residues. In germline, CDR1 is LNHDA, CDR2 SQIVND (reference sequence). The ends lost 6 bases at V and 2 bases at J; junction bases unmatched: 5. Written as DNA, the CDR3 is TGTGCCAGTAGGTTAGGACAGGGGACCTACAATGAGCAGTTCTTC. This translates into CASRLGQGTYNEQFF.

This clone was observed once. The rearrangement links TRBV19 to TRBJ1-2; TRBD1 aligns across 7 bases. CDR1 is LNHDA, CDR2 SQIVND, per germline (reference sequence). The CDR3 totals 13 residues. J lost 8 bases, V lost 5 bases, and 8 bases had no gene match. The CDR3 is CASSPRTGNGYTF. The CDR3 nucleotides read TGTGCCAGTAGTCCCCGGACAGGTAACGGCTACACCTTC.

This clone has only a few counts. The CDR3 does not end in the conserved phenylalanine or tryptophan, so this is likely a read error. The DNA is omitted, as the CDR3 cannot be located on it reliably, and the CDR3 follows TCRdb's listing. This chain links TRBV30 with TRBJ1-1; the table gives TRBD1 as D, unverified against the DNA. Germline V gene data show CDR1 as GTSNPN and CDR2 as SVGIG (reference sequence). The CDR3 length equals 11 residues, ends included. CDR3 in amino acids: CAWNDRGFFSV.

The V gene is TRBV9, the J gene TRBJ2-7, with 11 bases matching TRBD2. Germline CDR1 SGDLS, CDR2 YYNGEE. The CDR3 is 15 amino acids. V lost 0 bases to trimming and J lost 2 bases; unmatched junction nucleotides: 1. The CDR3 DNA reads TGTGCCAGCAGCGTAGAACTAGCGGGGGCCTACGAGCAGTACTTC. Encoded protein: CASSVELAGAYEQYF. The entire variable domain, with the rest obtained from reference TRBV9 and TRBJ2-7, is as follows: DSGVTQTPKHLITATGQRVTLRCSPRSGDLSVYWYQQSLDQGLQFLIQYYNGEERAKGNILERFSAQQFPDLHSELNLSSLELGDSALYFCASSVELAGAYEQYFGPGTRLTVT.

V gene TRBV7-9 combines with J gene TRBJ1-1, with 8 positions matching TRBD1. CDR1 and CDR2 (germline): SEHNR, FQNEAQ (reference sequence). The CDR3 runs to 15 residues. V lost 3 bases to trimming and J lost 3 bases; unmatched junction nucleotides: 6. CDR3 sequence: CASSFGQGADTEAFF. As DNA, the CDR3 is TGTGCCAGCAGCTTTGGCCAGGGGGCGGACACTGAAGCTTTCTTT.

The chain is built from TRBV7-9 and TRBJ2-5; D possibly corresponds to TRBD1 (6 bases). The germline V gene has CDR1 SEHNR and CDR2 FQNEAQ (reference sequence). This CDR3 is built from 14 residues. Trimming stripped 2 bases from V and 4 bases from J, with 11 bases between. The CDR3 DNA reads TGTGCCAGCAGCTTACAGGGGATCCGAGAGACCCAGTACTTC. This encodes CASSLQGIRETQYF.

In DNA form, the CDR3 reads TGTGCCTTGACAGGGGGCTGGGGGACTGAAGCTTTCTTT. This encodes CALTGGWGTEAFF. The chain employs TRBV30 and TRBJ1-1, with TRBD1 identical over 10 bases. Germline V gives CDR1 GTSNPN, CDR2 SVGIG (reference sequence). The CDR3 covers 13 residues. V was clipped by 7 bases and J by 5 bases; unmatched bases: 7.

The chain combines TRBV7-9 with TRBJ2-7; perhaps TRBD1 as D (6 bases). CDR1 and CDR2 from the germline V gene are SEHNR and FQNEAQ (reference sequence). V lost 7 bases, J lost 4 bases, and 20 bases lay in between. This CDR3 is 15 amino acids long. The CDR3 DNA reads as TGTGCCAGCACTTCCTCAGGGGCTGCCTATTACGAGCAGTACTTC. Translated, it gives CASTSSGAAYYEQYF.

The genes are TRBV9 and TRBJ2-1; D is possibly TRBD1 (6 bases). V was pared by 0 bases and J by 4 bases, with 11 bases between. Germline loops: CDR1 SGDLS, CDR2 YYNGEE. The CDR3 is 15 residues long. The CDR3 nucleotides read TGTGCCAGCAGCGTAGGTCGGACAGAGTACAATGAGCAGTTCTTC. Translated: CASSVGRTEYNEQFF.

The chain recombines TRBV30 with TRBJ1-3, with D unresolved. The V gene lost 7 bases and the J gene lost 0 bases, with 13 bases spanning the gap. The CDR3 length is 14 residues. Germline V CDR1 and CDR2: GTSNPN, SVGIG (reference sequence). CDR3 sequence reads: CAYQPRSSGNTIYF. The CDR3 bases are TGTGCCTACCAACCCAGGAGCTCTGGAAACACCATATATTTT. The whole variable domain, filled in from reference TRBV30 and TRBJ1-3, reads SQTIHQWPATLVQPVGSPLSLECTVEGTSNPNLYWYRQAAGRGLQLLFYSVGIGQISSEVPQNLSASRPQDRQFILSSKKLLLSDSGFYLCAYQPRSSGNTIYFGEGSWLTVV.

The V call is TRBV18, the J call TRBJ2-7; TRBD1 aligns across 7 bases. V was pared by 6 bases and J by 1 base, with 9 bases of the junction left unmatched. Germline CDR1 KGHSH, CDR2 LQKENI. CDR3 size: 15 residues. The CDR3 is CASSSAGTVSYEQYF. DNA of the CDR3: TGTGCCAGCTCTTCCGCCGGGACAGTATCCTACGAGCAGTACTTC.

The chain recombines TRBV2 with TRBJ1-5; D ambiguous. Trimming removed 6 bases at V and 7 bases at J, with 7 bases between. CDR3 length: 11 amino acids. Germline CDR1 SNHLY, CDR2 FYNNEI. The CDR3 here is CASRYGQPQHF. In nucleotides, the CDR3 is TGTGCCAGCAGATATGGGCAGCCCCAGCATTTT.

V and J are TRBV6-1 and TRBJ2-1; no clear D. From germline, CDR1 is MNHNS and CDR2 SASEGT. The CDR3 length is 15 residues. V was pared by 5 bases and J by 0 bases, with 11 bases between. For the CDR3, the DNA is TGTGCCAGCAGTCTACTACCGTACTCCTACAATGAGCAGTTCTTC. This sequence encodes CASSLLPYSYNEQFF.

This clone was recorded a few times. V usage is TRBV7-2 and J usage is TRBJ2-1; D perhaps matches TRBD2 (5 bases). Trimming left V 5 bases short and J 0 bases short, with 11 bases between. The CDR3 covers 15 residues. Germline values: CDR1 SGHTA, CDR2 FQGNSA. This CDR3 is CASSPLGDSYNEQFF. CDR3 DNA sequence: TGTGCCAGCAGCCCCCTGGGAGACTCCTACAATGAGCAGTTCTTC.

V gene TRBV4-3 combines with J gene TRBJ2-7; D is perhaps TRBD1 or TRBD2 (7 bases each). V was trimmed by 4 bases and J by 2 bases, leaving 21 bases between them. Germline CDR1 reads LGHNA; CDR2 reads YSLEER. CDR3 length: 17 residues. CDR3 in DNA: TGCGCCAGCAGCCCCCAGGAGGGGGCGGGGGCCGCCTACGAGCAGTACTTC. Translated: CASSPQEGAGAAYEQYF.